Each of the 18 T cell receptor beta chains below was sequenced from the same sample in a study of T cell repertoires in cytomegalovirus infection. TCRdb reprocessed the reads with MiXCR, giving one entry per CDR3 protein. The table lists 60,000 to 75,000 distinct CDR3 sequences, more than 25% of them singletons. Antigens for these TCRs are unknown. The source material was CD8+ T cells from cultured PBMCs, sampled from culture after CMV antigen stimulation. The receptors derive from a human donor in good health (CMV status not recorded). Some clones in this sample may be carry-over from other donors' samples.

On this clonotype itself: One end of the junction does not line up with germline, which may come from a read error. CDR3 amino acids: CASSFIGQGEYF. Written as DNA, the CDR3 is TGTGCTAGCAGCTTTATTGGACAGGGAGAGTACTTC. The chain combines TRBV5-6 with TRBJ2-7; 8 nucleotides match TRBD1. Germline CDR1 SGHDT, CDR2 YYEEEE. CDR3 length equals 12 residues.

This chain connects TRBV28 to TRBJ2-3; D may match TRBD1 or TRBD2 (5 bases each). Germline assignment: CDR1 MDHEN and CDR2 SYDVKM. The V and J ends lost 6 bases and 2 bases respectively, with 12 bases between them. The CDR3 extends over 14 amino acids. CDR3 in amino acids: CASSPGTHTDTQYF. Written as DNA, the CDR3 is TGTGCCAGCAGCCCAGGGACCCACACAGATACGCAGTATTTT.

There are a few counts of this clonotype. The CDR3 coding sequence is TGTGCCAGCAGTTTATGGGGGTCGGGACTAGCGGGAGTAGATACGCAGTATTTT. Protein sequence: CASSLWGSGLAGVDTQYF. The chain employs TRBV27 and TRBJ2-3; 14 bases fit TRBD2. Germline V gives CDR1 MNHEY, CDR2 SMNVEV (reference sequence). The trim removed 1 base at V and 5 bases at J, leaving 8 bases unmatched. The CDR3 sequence is 18 residues long.

In the case of this clonotype: The junction and the germline gene differ at one end; a read error may be behind it. The gene calls are TRBV7-3 and TRBJ2-6, with 7 positions matching TRBD2. This CDR3 spans 20 amino acids. Germline V lookup: CDR1 SGHTA, CDR2 FQGTGA. CDR3 loop: CASSLTGASGISSGTNVLTF. For the CDR3, the DNA is TGTGCCAGCAGCTTAACTGGGGCTAGCGGTATATCTTCTGGGACCAACGTCCTGACTTTC.

This clonotype has more than one count but fewer than ten. V and J are TRBV7-3 and TRBJ2-3; D may correspond to TRBD1 or TRBD2 (6 bases each). This CDR3 has 17 amino acids. CDR1 is SGHTA and CDR2 is FQGTGA in the germline V gene. Trimming cost V 2 bases and J 5 bases, with 20 bases left between them. Here the CDR3 reads CASSLGRTGAEGDTQYF. The CDR3 DNA follows: TGTGCCAGCAGCTTAGGTCGCACGGGGGCAGAGGGAGATACGCAGTATTTT.

The chain links TRBV19 to TRBJ1-1; D gene uncertain. This CDR3 contains 16 residues. V gave up 1 base and J gave up 7 bases, with 19 bases separating them. The germline V gene encodes CDR1 LNHDA and CDR2 SQIVND (reference sequence). CDR3 protein: CASSIGGLGTSGEAFF. The CDR3, as DNA: TGTGCCAGTAGTATAGGTGGGTTAGGAACGTCCGGTGAAGCTTTCTTT.

In this sample, this clonotype turned up many times. This rearrangement joins TRBV7-9 to TRBJ2-1; D call uncertain. Germline lookup yields CDR1 SEHNR and CDR2 FQNEAQ (reference sequence). CDR3 length: 16 amino acids. The germline V and J ends were trimmed by 7 bases and 3 bases, with 19 bases remaining between them. In DNA, the CDR3 is TGTGCCAGCAACGAGGTGGCAGGTGATCTCTACAATGAGCAGTTCTTC. Translating gives CASNEVAGDLYNEQFF.

This clonotype was seen many times. V usage is TRBV7-3 and J usage is TRBJ2-1; possibly TRBD1 or TRBD2 for D (5 bases each). The V end was cut by 4 bases, the J end by 4 bases, with 11 bases between. The CDR3 has 14 residues. Germline CDR1 is SGHTA and CDR2 is FQGTGA. CDR3 amino acids: CASSSGTGYNEQFF. The CDR3 DNA is TGTGCCAGCAGCTCCGGGACGGGGTACAATGAGCAGTTCTTC.

This chain connects TRBV7-2 to TRBJ2-1; 8 nucleotides agree with TRBD1. V shed 1 base and J 7 bases; nucleotides not matched to a gene: 6. This CDR3 spans 15 amino acids. The germline gives CDR1 SGHTA, CDR2 FQGNSA. The CDR3: CASSLGQGAGNEQFF. CDR3 sequence (DNA): TGTGCCAGCAGCTTAGGGCAGGGGGCGGGTAATGAGCAGTTCTTC.

The V gene is TRBV5-4, the J gene TRBJ1-2; D is unclear. Trimming removed 4 bases at V and 4 bases at J, with 8 bases between. The CDR3 runs 12 residues. The V gene's germline CDR1 is SGHNT and CDR2 YYREEE (reference sequence). The CDR3 reads CASSDGSYGYTF. In nucleotides, the CDR3 is TGTGCCAGCAGCGACGGGTCCTATGGCTACACCTTC.

This clonotype was observed many times. The V call is TRBV7-2, the J call TRBJ2-3; 11 bases fit TRBD2. This CDR3 is 15 amino acids long. V trimming: 3 bases; J trimming: 6 bases; junction bases outside the gene matches: 5. CDR1 is SGHTA and CDR2 is FQGNSA in the germline V gene. Written as DNA, the CDR3 is TGTGCCAGCAGCTTGACTAGCGGGGCCTTGGATACGCAGTATTTT. This codes for CASSLTSGALDTQYF.

This clonotype has only a few counts. CDR3 residues: CASSIRGENTGELFF. DNA of the CDR3: TGTGCCAGTAGTATTAGAGGGGAGAACACCGGGGAGCTGTTTTTT. V usage is TRBV19 and J usage is TRBJ2-2; D is perhaps TRBD1 or TRBD2 (5 bases each). V lost 3 bases, J lost 1 base, and 9 bases lay in between. Germline V CDR1 and CDR2: LNHDA, SQIVND (reference sequence). This CDR3 comprises 15 residues.

This clonotype has only a few counts. CDR3 loop: CATSPGETEAFF. CDR3 nucleotide sequence: TGTGCCACCAGCCCGGGGGAAACTGAAGCTTTCTTT. The V call is TRBV15, the J call TRBJ1-1, with TRBD1 as a possible D gene (5 bases). The germline V and J ends were trimmed by 5 bases and 5 bases, with 9 bases remaining between them. There are 12 residues in the CDR3. Germline-derived CDR1 and CDR2 are LNHNV and YYDKDF (reference sequence).

J is TRBJ2-6 and V is TRBV30; TRBD1 matches 7 bases. The CDR3 loop spans 15 amino acids. The germline V gene encodes CDR1 GTSNPN and CDR2 SVGIG (reference sequence). V was pared by 3 bases and J by 2 bases, with 4 bases of the junction left unmatched. CDR3 region: CAWRGDRAGANVLTF. For the CDR3, the DNA is TGTGCCTGGAGGGGCGACAGGGCTGGGGCCAACGTCCTGACTTTC.

V gene TRBV2 combines with J gene TRBJ2-1, with 7 bases that match TRBD1. The CDR3 is made up of 12 amino acids. The trim removed 6 bases at V and 15 bases at J, leaving 11 bases unmatched. The V gene's germline CDR1 is SNHLY and CDR2 FYNNEI. The CDR3: CASRNQGELWFF. Written as DNA, the CDR3 is TGTGCCAGCAGAAACCAGGGGGAACTTTGGTTCTTC.

The V gene is TRBV27, the J gene TRBJ2-2; no clear D. Germline assignment: CDR1 MNHEY and CDR2 SMNVEV (reference sequence). Trimming pared 3 bases from V and 0 bases from J, leaving 11 bases between. The CDR3 length is 16 residues. In nucleotides, the CDR3 is TGTGCCAGCAGTTTTTTCTACGACTCGAACACCGGGGAGCTGTTTTTT. This translates into CASSFFYDSNTGELFF.

The rearrangement links TRBV6-1 to TRBJ2-7; 10 positions agree with TRBD2. This CDR3 spans 14 amino acids. With 7 bases clipped from V and 3 bases from J, the junction kept 6 bases outside the gene matches. Germline V gene data show CDR1 as MNHNS and CDR2 as SASEGT. The CDR3 DNA reads TGTGCCAGCATGCCTAGCGGGAGTTACTACGAGCAGTACTTC. Translation gives CASMPSGSYYEQYF.

This clonotype was counted ten times or more. This rearrangement joins TRBV11-2 to TRBJ1-1; 7 bases fit TRBD1. Looked up from germline, CDR1 is SGHAT and CDR2 is FQNNGV. The V and J ends lost 7 bases and 1 base, in that order; junction bases with no gene match: 9. This CDR3 has 15 residues. CDR3 bases: TGTGCCAGCACCCCAGGGGGGGGCCGGAACACTGAAGCTTTCTTT. Translating it yields CASTPGGGRNTEAFF.